The next 17 T cell receptor beta chains were all read from a single sample in a study of cytomegalovirus exposure and HLA in healthy donors (TCRdb year 2017). Library generation was performed with the immunoSEQ multiplex PCR assay. The multiplex PCR relied on a mix of 60 forward primers for TCR Vbeta segments and 13 reverse primers for TCR Jbeta segments. The table comes from immuneACCESS by way of TCRdb, which keeps in-frame sequences with V and J called. Part of the clones is missing from these tables; in studies checked, under half for an unresolved V gene and the rest for unknown reasons. In this sample the table shows fewer than 200,000 clones, roughly 80% of which occur a single time. The top ten clonotypes cover 0.6% to 0.7% of the sample. The specimen was PBMCs. These receptors all stem from a boy younger than 18 in good health and CMV-seronegative.

This clone has only one observation. J is TRBJ1-2 and V is TRBV19, with TRBD1 as a possible D gene (6 bases). The CDR3 is made up of 15 amino acids. Trimming pared 0 bases from V and 5 bases from J, leaving 13 bases between. Germline-derived CDR1 and CDR2 are LNHDA and SQIVND (reference sequence). This CDR3 reads CASSIDSGAVYGYTF. The CDR3, as DNA: TGTGCCAGTAGTATAGATTCAGGGGCGGTGTATGGCTACACCTTC.

This sequence joins TRBV15 and TRBJ2-7; 7 bases are a match to TRBD1. Trimming removed 9 bases from V and 5 bases from J; junction bases left unmatched: 10. The CDR3 consists of 13 residues. CDR1 is LNHNV, CDR2 YYDKDF, per germline (reference sequence). CDR3 sequence reads: CATATGADHEQYF. CDR3 bases: TGTGCCACGGCTACAGGGGCGGACCACGAGCAGTACTTC.

This chain joins TRBV14 and TRBJ1-1; D is unresolved. V dropped 4 bases and J dropped 4 bases, with 16 bases sitting between them. Germline V gives CDR1 SGHDN, CDR2 FVKESK. The CDR3 totals 15 residues. CDR3 in amino acids: CASSPSRIGGTEAFF. The CDR3 coding sequence is TGTGCCAGCAGCCCCTCCCGGATAGGAGGCACTGAAGCTTTCTTT.

The CDR3 protein is CASSFNGGILYEQYF. CDR3 bases: TGTGCCAGCAGCTTTAATGGCGGGATCCTTTACGAGCAGTACTTC. The chain has TRBV5-4 and TRBJ2-7; maybe TRBD2 (6 bases). V lost 2 bases and J lost 4, with 16 bases in between. The CDR3 has 15 amino acids. From germline, CDR1 is SGHNT and CDR2 YYREEE (reference sequence).

The genes are TRBV6-4 and TRBJ1-6; D gene uncertain. CDR1 is MRHNA, CDR2 SNTAGT, per germline. V dropped 2 bases and J dropped 9 bases, with 11 bases sitting between them. The CDR3 is 14 residues long. The CDR3 here is CASSDEVAGSPLHF. CDR3 bases: TGTGCCAGCAGTGACGAGGTAGCGGGTTCACCCCTCCACTTT.

The V call is TRBV29-1, the J call TRBJ2-1; perhaps TRBD2 as D (5 bases). CDR1 is SQVTM, CDR2 ANQGSEA, per germline. CDR3 length: 13 residues. Trimming shortened V by 4 bases and J by 4 bases, and 11 bases separated the two germline ends. The CDR3: CSVVWLAYNEQFF. The DNA of the CDR3 is TGCAGCGTTGTTTGGTTAGCGTACAATGAGCAGTTCTTC.

The V gene is TRBV21-1, the J gene TRBJ2-5; the table gives TRBD1 as D, unverified against the DNA. TRBV21-1 is recorded as a pseudogene. The CDR3 is 17 amino acids. CDR3 sequence (DNA): TGTGCCAGCAGCCGTACCGGCAGGGTCGTAAGACAAGAGACCCAGTACTTC. The encoded protein is CASSRTGRVVRQETQYF.

This clone was found a few times. V usage is TRBV6-5 and J usage is TRBJ1-5; 7 nucleotides line up with TRBD1. CDR3 size: 14 residues. CDR1 is MNHEY, CDR2 SVGAGI, per germline. V lost 5 bases, J lost 3 bases, and 4 bases stayed unmatched. The CDR3 protein is CASSAGGYNQPQHF. CDR3 in DNA: TGTGCCAGCAGTGCAGGGGGTTACAATCAGCCCCAGCATTTT.

This clone appeared a single time. The chain joins TRBV29-1 to TRBJ2-7; 9 nucleotides align to TRBD1. Germline trimming cut 6 bases from V and 6 bases from J; bases unmatched to any gene: 9. Per germline, CDR1 SQVTM and CDR2 ANQGSEA. There are 13 residues in the CDR3. The CDR3 region has the DNA TGCAGCGTCAAGGGACAGGGAAACGGCGAGCAGTACTTC. Amino acids: CSVKGQGNGEQYF.

The rearrangement joins TRBV9 to TRBJ2-1; 11 bases are a match to TRBD2. Trimming took 6 bases from V and 9 from J; bases not matched to a gene: 14. CDR1 and CDR2 (germline): SGDLS, YYNGEE. The CDR3 runs to 16 residues. CDR3 protein: CASTPRASGGRVEQFF. For the CDR3, the DNA is TGTGCCAGCACCCCGAGGGCTAGCGGGGGGAGGGTTGAGCAGTTCTTC. Supplemented by reference TRBV9 and TRBJ2-1, the full variable domain reads DSGVTQTPKHLITATGQRVTLRCSPRSGDLSVYWYQQSLDQGLQFLIQYYNGEERAKGNILERFSAQQFPDLHSELNLSSLELGDSALYFCASTPRASGGRVEQFFGPGTRLTVL.

The chain is built from TRBV7-9 and TRBJ2-1, with D maybe TRBD1 (6 bases). Per the germline V gene, CDR1 is SEHNR and CDR2 is FQNEAQ (reference sequence). V was clipped by 1 base and J by 8 bases, with 12 bases between them. This CDR3 is 14 amino acids long. The CDR3 here is CASSLGQGWYEQFF. In DNA form, the CDR3 reads TGTGCCAGCAGCTTAGGCCAGGGGTGGTATGAGCAGTTCTTC.

This clone was seen a single time. J is TRBJ1-5 and V is TRBV30; D remains ambiguous. This CDR3 region has 13 residues. V lost 0 bases to trimming and J lost 3 bases, with 6 bases between them. Germline V CDR1 and CDR2: GTSNPN, SVGIG (reference sequence). The DNA of the CDR3 is TGTGCCTGGAGTGTATATCCCAATCAGCCCCAGCATTTT. Translating gives CAWSVYPNQPQHF. The full variable domain, completed using reference TRBV30 and TRBJ1-5, is SQTIHQWPATLVQPVGSPLSLECTVEGTSNPNLYWYRQAAGRGLQLLFYSVGIGQISSEVPQNLSASRPQDRQFILSSKKLLLSDSGFYLCAWSVYPNQPQHFGDGTRLSIL.

This chain links TRBV2 with TRBJ1-6, with D perhaps TRBD1 (6 bases). The V and J ends lost 5 bases and 7 bases respectively, with 12 bases between them. CDR1 and CDR2 (germline): SNHLY, FYNNEI. The CDR3 covers 14 residues. The CDR3 loop is CASSSGASNSPLHF. The CDR3 DNA reads TGTGCCAGCAGTTCAGGGGCATCCAATTCACCCCTCCACTTT.

CDR3 region: CASRSTGGLVAGANVLTF. Here the CDR3 DNA reads TGTGCCAGCAGGTCGACAGGGGGCCTCGTCGCGGGGGCCAACGTCCTGACTTTC. The chain couples TRBV2 to TRBJ2-6; 10 nucleotides agree with TRBD1. In germline, CDR1 is SNHLY, CDR2 FYNNEI. Trimming at V came to 6 bases and at J to 4 bases, leaving 12 bases not matched to a gene. The CDR3 runs to 18 residues.

V and J are TRBV6-6 and TRBJ1-1; D call uncertain. Germline lookup yields CDR1 MNHNY and CDR2 SVGAGI (reference sequence). With 6 bases removed from V and 8 bases from J, the gap between germline ends came to 10 bases. The CDR3 contains 11 residues. CDR3 nucleotide sequence: TGTGCCAGCAGAACCGCGGGGGAAGCTTTCTTT. Encoded protein: CASRTAGEAFF.

This clone was found once. The rearrangement joins TRBV7-2 to TRBJ1-1; 7 positions match TRBD1. V trimming: 3 bases; J trimming: 7 bases; junction bases outside the gene matches: 17. The CDR3 has 17 residues. CDR1 SGHTA and CDR2 FQGNSA come from the germline V gene. This CDR3 is CASSLVPTGATSYEAFF. The CDR3 DNA follows: TGTGCCAGCAGCTTGGTCCCTACAGGGGCCACTTCATATGAAGCTTTCTTT.

V and J are TRBV18 and TRBJ1-4; D is possibly TRBD1 (5 bases). The CDR3 consists of 14 residues. Trimming cost V 3 bases and J 7 bases, with 12 bases left between them. Germline assignment: CDR1 KGHSH and CDR2 LQKENI. CDR3 in DNA: TGTGCCAGCTCACCCCCGGTAGACAGTGAAAAACTGTTTTTT. This sequence encodes CASSPPVDSEKLFF.